A selection of T cell receptor beta chains follows, all from one sample in a study of blood T cells in healthy people across ages. TCRdb reprocessed the 5' RACE reads via MiXCR and lists one record per CDR3 protein. The data hold around 2 million distinct CDR3 sequences, with approximately 39% observed a single time. The sample consisted of blood. Receptors originate from a human donor in good health. Both conserved end residues are part of each CDR3. Each record gives: J gene, clone size, D gene, V gene, CDR3 protein, CDR3 DNA. A D gene is named only where the DNA matches it firmly. Clone sizes are given selectively: once, few, many, or a class where the clone is expanded.

j_gene: TRBJ2-7
abundance: .
d_gene: .
v_gene: TRBV6-5
CDR3aa: CASSLRPKYEQYF
CDR3nt: TGTGCCAGCAGTTTACGTCCAAAGTACGAGCAGTACTTC

j_gene: TRBJ2-3
abundance: .
d_gene: TRBD2
v_gene: TRBV6-2/TRBV6-3
CDR3aa: CASRFPLAGKRTDTQYF
CDR3nt: TGTGCCAGCAGATTCCCACTAGCGGGGAAACGCACAGATACGCAGTATTTT

j_gene: TRBJ2-5
abundance: few
d_gene: TRBD2
v_gene: TRBV28
CDR3aa: CASSEASGRKETQYF
CDR3nt: TGTGCCAGCAGTGAAGCTAGCGGGAGAAAAGAGACCCAGTACTTC

j_gene: TRBJ2-1
abundance: few
d_gene: .
v_gene: TRBV29-1
CDR3aa: CSPPGYLSYNEQFF
CDR3nt: TGCAGCCCCCCGGGATATTTATCCTACAATGAGCAGTTCTTC

j_gene: TRBJ1-2
abundance: few
d_gene: .
v_gene: TRBV9
CDR3aa: CASSARTGTYGYTF
CDR3nt: TGTGCCAGCAGCGCCCGTACAGGTACCTATGGCTACACCTTC

j_gene: TRBJ1-2
abundance: .
d_gene: .
v_gene: TRBV5-6
CDR3aa: CASSPYPEGDGYTF
CDR3nt: TGTGCCAGCAGCCCCTACCCGGAAGGAGATGGCTACACCTTC

j_gene: TRBJ2-7
abundance: .
d_gene: .
v_gene: TRBV6-1
CDR3aa: CASRVDRPPYEQYF
CDR3nt: TGTGCCAGCAGGGTAGACAGGCCCCCCTACGAGCAGTACTTC

j_gene: TRBJ2-5
abundance: .
d_gene: .
v_gene: TRBV7-8
CDR3aa: CASSLIPGTHPRTQYF
CDR3nt: TGTGCCAGCAGCTTAATACCCGGGACACATCCGAGGACCCAGTACTTC

j_gene: TRBJ2-3
abundance: .
d_gene: .
v_gene: TRBV27
CDR3aa: CASSPGKGRADTQYF
CDR3nt: TGTGCCAGCTCCCCCGGGAAGGGGAGAGCAGATACGCAGTATTTT

j_gene: TRBJ2-5
abundance: .
d_gene: .
v_gene: TRBV9
CDR3aa: CASSVATSETQYF
CDR3nt: TGTGCCAGCAGCGTAGCAACTAGCGAGACCCAGTACTTC

j_gene: TRBJ2-5
abundance: .
d_gene: .
v_gene: TRBV6-1
CDR3aa: CASSEVRTLQETQYF
CDR3nt: TGTGCCAGCAGTGAAGTCCGGACGCTTCAAGAGACCCAGTACTTC

j_gene: TRBJ1-1
abundance: .
d_gene: TRBD1
v_gene: TRBV4-3
CDR3aa: CASSQVGQGEAFF
CDR3nt: TGCGCCAGCAGCCAAGTCGGACAGGGTGAAGCTTTCTTT

j_gene: TRBJ2-7
abundance: .
d_gene: .
v_gene: TRBV12-3/TRBV12-4
CDR3aa: CASSPWGRRRYEQYF
CDR3nt: TGTGCCAGCAGCCCTTGGGGGCGGAGACGCTACGAGCAGTACTTC

j_gene: TRBJ2-1
abundance: .
d_gene: .
v_gene: TRBV2
CDR3aa: CASSDEAGFESYNEQFF
CDR3nt: TGTGCCAGCAGTGATGAGGCAGGGTTTGAGTCCTACAATGAGCAGTTCTTC

j_gene: TRBJ1-2
abundance: .
d_gene: TRBD1
v_gene: TRBV20-1
CDR3aa: CSASRGQGEKYKGYTF
CDR3nt: TGCAGTGCTAGTAGGGGACAGGGGGAGAAATATAAAGGCTACACCTTC

j_gene: TRBJ2-5
abundance: .
d_gene: TRBD2
v_gene: TRBV12-3/TRBV12-4
CDR3aa: CASGLGGTQETQYF
CDR3nt: TGTGCCAGCGGTTTGGGAGGGACGCAAGAGACCCAGTACTTC

j_gene: TRBJ2-1
abundance: .
d_gene: .
v_gene: TRBV6-2/TRBV6-3
CDR3aa: CVSRSEPYNEQFF
CDR3nt: TGTGTCAGCAGATCCGAGCCCTACAATGAGCAGTTCTTC

j_gene: TRBJ2-3
abundance: .
d_gene: .
v_gene: TRBV7-8
CDR3aa: CASSVPWGGGTDTQYF
CDR3nt: TGTGCCAGCAGCGTCCCCTGGGGGGGCGGCACAGATACGCAGTATTTT

j_gene: TRBJ2-1
abundance: .
d_gene: .
v_gene: TRBV24-1
CDR3aa: CATSASVSSYNEQFF
CDR3nt: TGTGCCACCAGTGCATCTGTTAGCTCCTACAATGAGCAGTTCTTC

j_gene: TRBJ2-1
abundance: few
d_gene: .
v_gene: TRBV5-6
CDR3aa: CASSFIPDRRIGEQFF
CDR3nt: TGTGCCAGCAGCTTTATTCCGGACCGACGAATAGGGGAGCAGTTCTTC

j_gene: TRBJ2-7
abundance: few
d_gene: .
v_gene: TRBV20-1
CDR3aa: CSTSLSPILDYEQYF
CDR3nt: TGCAGCACCTCCCTCTCCCCGATTTTAGACTACGAGCAGTACTTC